The 20 T cell receptor beta chains presented below share a single source sample, sequenced in a study of identical twins. TCRdb fed the 5' RACE reads into MiXCR, producing one record per CDR3 protein. The sample has some 500,000 distinct CDR3 sequences; more than 9% are singletons. The same data also went into a second study, on yellow fever vaccine responses in identical twins.

Sequenced material: PBMCs. The receptors were gathered from a woman aged 18-30 years in good health.

A few counts support this clonotype. The chain has TRBV28 and TRBJ1-1; D may be TRBD1 (6 bases). The germline gives CDR1 MDHEN, CDR2 SYDVKM. Trimming took 8 bases from V and 9 from J, leaving 16 bases between them. The CDR3 contains 12 residues. DNA of the CDR3: TGTGCCAGCGTACGTCGGGACATGCAAGCTTTCTTT. This translates into CASVRRDMQAFF.

In its sample, this clonotype was seen a few times. This chain uses TRBV6-2 or TRBV6-3 with TRBJ2-3; D call uncertain. With 8 bases removed from V and 4 bases from J, the gap between germline ends came to 16 bases. CDR1 is MNHEY, CDR2 SVGEGT, per germline. This CDR3 has 14 residues. The CDR3 bases are TGTGCCAGCGCCCAAGACCTAGTGTCAGATACGCAGTATTTT. As protein: CASAQDLVSDTQYF.

This clonotype was seen a few times. The chain joins TRBV6-2 or TRBV6-3 to TRBJ2-1; 8 bases line up with TRBD2. The CDR3 consists of 16 residues. Germline CDR1 reads MNHEY; CDR2 reads SVGEGT. V was clipped by 0 bases and J by 4 bases; unmatched bases: 5. The CDR3 DNA is TGTGCCAGCAGTTACTCGTGGGCGGGGGGATACAATGAGCAGTTCTTC. This encodes CASSYSWAGGYNEQFF.

The chain has TRBV7-2 and TRBJ2-7, with D unresolved. CDR3 length: 14 amino acids. The V and J ends lost 5 bases and 0 bases respectively, with 11 bases between them. Germline V lookup: CDR1 SGHTA, CDR2 FQGNSA. CDR3 region: CASSPPPASYEQYF. DNA for the CDR3: TGTGCCAGCAGCCCCCCCCCGGCCTCCTACGAGCAGTACTTC.

This clonotype was counted ten times or more. The chain is built from TRBV7-2 and TRBJ2-7, with D maybe TRBD2 (5 bases). The CDR3 runs to 15 residues. Between the trimmed V and J ends, which lost 1 base and 7 bases, there was a span of 17 bases. From germline, CDR1 is SGHTA and CDR2 FQGNSA. This CDR3 is CASSLDLSGFGEQYF. The CDR3 nucleotides read TGTGCCAGCAGCTTAGACCTCAGCGGTTTCGGGGAGCAGTACTTC.

Only a few counts were recorded for this clonotype. J is TRBJ2-7 and V is TRBV11-2; 7 bases match TRBD2. Germline values: CDR1 SGHAT, CDR2 FQNNGV. With 0 bases clipped from V and 8 bases from J, the junction kept 4 bases outside the gene matches. There are 13 residues in the CDR3. CDR3 region: CASSLDLGGKQYF. The CDR3 region has the DNA TGTGCCAGCAGCTTAGATCTCGGGGGGAAGCAGTACTTC.

The rearrangement joins TRBV7-9 to TRBJ1-2; D call uncertain. CDR3 length: 17 residues. Trimming took off 5 bases at V and 4 bases at J, with 23 bases between the two ends. The germline V gene has CDR1 SEHNR and CDR2 FQNEAQ (reference sequence). Here the CDR3 DNA reads TGTGCCAGCAGCAGTGCGCGGGCTTCCCCCTACATCTATGGCTACACCTTC. Its translation: CASSSARASPYIYGYTF.

The rearrangement uses TRBV7-9 and TRBJ2-1, with TRBD1 matching 9 bases. CDR3 length equals 14 residues. The V and J ends lost 4 bases and 14 bases, in that order; junction bases with no gene match: 12. Germline lookup yields CDR1 SEHNR and CDR2 FQNEAQ (reference sequence). CDR3: CASSSTDRGPHKFF. The CDR3 DNA reads TGTGCCAGCAGCTCAACGGACAGGGGCCCTCATAAGTTCTTC.

This clonotype appeared many times. This chain links TRBV29-1 with TRBJ2-1, with D tentatively TRBD1 or TRBD2 (5 bases each). With 4 bases removed from V and 7 bases from J, the gap between germline ends came to 17 bases. The CDR3 spans 14 residues. Germline values: CDR1 SQVTM, CDR2 ANQGSEA. CDR3 coding DNA: TGCAGCGTTGCCTTGGGGACGAGTTGGAATGAGCAGTTCTTC. Protein: CSVALGTSWNEQFF.

This chain connects TRBV28 to TRBJ2-3; 10 nucleotides agree with TRBD1. Germline values: CDR1 MDHEN, CDR2 SYDVKM. Trimming removed 4 bases from V and 9 bases from J; junction bases left unmatched: 13. The CDR3 has 16 residues. This chain's CDR3 is CASSSGQGGPLVTQYF. CDR3 DNA sequence: TGTGCCAGCAGTTCAGGACAGGGGGGGCCTTTAGTAACGCAGTATTTT.

This clonotype was seen repeatedly, ten times or more. V gene TRBV2 combines with J gene TRBJ2-3; 8 bases line up with TRBD2. Germline V gene data show CDR1 as SNHLY and CDR2 as FYNNEI. This CDR3 spans 17 amino acids. Losses at the gene ends were 1 base for V and 0 bases for J; bases not matched to a gene: 6. The DNA for the CDR3 is TGTGCCAGCAGTGAAGGTAGCGGGGACCCTAGCACAGATACGCAGTATTTT. Translated: CASSEGSGDPSTDTQYF.

There are many counts of this clonotype. V is TRBV7-9 and J is TRBJ1-4; TRBD1 might be the D (6 bases). V lost 5 bases and J lost 4, with 14 bases in between. The CDR3 totals 15 residues. Germline lookup yields CDR1 SEHNR and CDR2 FQNEAQ (reference sequence). The CDR3 sequence: CASSDGQYLNEKLFF. CDR3 DNA: TGTGCCAGCAGCGACGGACAGTACCTTAATGAAAAACTGTTTTTT. Full variable domain (outside the CDR3, taken from reference TRBV7-9 and TRBJ1-4): DTGVSQNPRHKITKRGQNVTFRCDPISEHNRLYWYRQTLGQGPEFLTYFQNEAQLEKSRLLSDRFSAERPKGSFSTLEIQRTEQGDSAMYLCASSDGQYLNEKLFFGSGTQLSVL.

This clonotype was counted only a few times. The chain employs TRBV29-1 and TRBJ2-7; D gene unclear. The CDR3 length is 13 residues. Germline V lookup: CDR1 SQVTM, CDR2 ANQGSEA. V lost 0 bases and J lost 2, with 8 bases in between. CDR3 residues: CSVEDLNTYEQYF. The CDR3 nucleotides read TGCAGCGTTGAAGATTTGAACACCTACGAGCAGTACTTC.

This clonotype was seen repeatedly, ten times or more. The chain employs TRBV18 and TRBJ2-1; TRBD2 is a possible D gene (6 bases). Germline V gene lookup returns CDR1 KGHSH and CDR2 LQKENI. The CDR3 is 14 amino acids. V dropped 1 base and J dropped 6 bases, with 10 bases sitting between them. CDR3 coding DNA: TGTGCCAGCTCACCACAACGGGGAGGCAATGAGCAGTTCTTC. Protein: CASSPQRGGNEQFF.

In this sample, this clonotype turned up a few times. V is TRBV28 and J is TRBJ2-7, with TRBD1 matching over 8 bases. Per the germline V gene, CDR1 is MDHEN and CDR2 is SYDVKM. V lost 5 bases to trimming and J lost 1 base; unmatched junction nucleotides: 7. The CDR3 contains 15 residues. CDR3 region: CASSQPGQDSYEQYF. The CDR3 nucleotides are TGTGCCAGCAGTCAACCGGGACAGGATTCCTACGAGCAGTACTTC.

The V and J genes are TRBV12-3 or TRBV12-4 and TRBJ2-1; 8 bases line up with TRBD2. This CDR3 region has 14 residues. The V gene end was trimmed by 8 bases and the J gene end by 6 bases; junction bases not matched to a gene: 9. The CDR3, as DNA: TGTGCCAGCGCGGGCGTAGCGGGGATCAATGAGCAGTTCTTC. It yields the protein CASAGVAGINEQFF.

The gene calls are TRBV21-1 and TRBJ2-3; the table's D call TRBD2 went unverified against the DNA. TRBV21-1 is an annotated pseudogene. The CDR3 runs 17 residues. The CDR3: CASSKIQAGGGTDTQYF. CDR3 bases: TGTGCCAGCAGCAAGATCCAAGCGGGAGGGGGCACAGATACGCAGTATTTT.

This clonotype appeared a few times. This rearrangement joins TRBV30 to TRBJ1-1, with TRBD1 as a possible D gene (6 bases). The CDR3 loop spans 11 amino acids. The germline CDR1 and CDR2 sequences are GTSNPN and SVGIG (reference sequence). Trimming took 6 bases from V and 11 from J, leaving 16 bases between them. The CDR3 DNA sequence: TGTGCCTGCACGGGACACGAAACGGCTTTCTTT. This gives the protein CACTGHETAFF.

This clonotype was seen only a few times. V is TRBV7-2 and J is TRBJ2-3; D uncertain. The CDR3 is 16 residues long. The V gene's germline CDR1 is SGHTA and CDR2 FQGNSA. Trimming cost V 5 bases and J 0 bases, with 15 bases left between them. CDR3 sequence: CASSRRAGASTDTQYF. The CDR3 region has the DNA TGTGCCAGCAGCCGCCGGGCAGGAGCTAGCACAGATACGCAGTATTTT. The whole variable domain, remainder taken from reference TRBV7-2 and TRBJ2-3, is GAGVSQSPSNKVTEKGKDVELRCDPISGHTALYWYRQSLGQGLEFLIYFQGNSAPDKSGLPSDRFSAERTGGSVSTLTIQRTQQEDSAVYLCASSRRAGASTDTQYFGPGTRLTVL.

This clonotype was counted many times. J is TRBJ1-1 and V is TRBV6-1; no clear D. The ends were cut back, 6 bases at V and 3 bases at J, with 11 bases in the middle. Germline-derived CDR1 and CDR2 are MNHNS and SASEGT. This CDR3 spans 13 amino acids. The CDR3 is CASSPRLDTEAFF. CDR3 in DNA: TGTGCCAGCAGCCCGAGACTTGACACTGAAGCTTTCTTT.